Presented here are 28 T cell receptor beta chains from one specimen sequenced in a study of T cells after yellow fever vaccination. TCRdb analysed the 5' RACE reads with MiXCR anew, one entry per CDR3 protein. The sample contains 170,000 or so distinct CDR3 sequences, about a tenth of which appear only once. Specimen: CD8+ T cells sorted from PBMCs, collected 45 days after the yellow fever booster vaccination. The receptors originated from a man aged 18 to 29 who received the YFV17D yellow fever vaccine.

The table lists this clonotype with a few counts. The chain is built from TRBV4-3 and TRBJ1-1, with no clear D. Germline-derived CDR1 and CDR2 are LGHNA and YSLEER. V was shortened by 0 bases and J by 4 bases, with 18 bases between the two germline ends. The CDR3 covers 17 residues. The chain's CDR3 is CASSQDWPGPRGTEAFF. The CDR3 region has the DNA TGCGCCAGCAGCCAAGATTGGCCGGGCCCCCGGGGCACTGAAGCTTTCTTT.

J is TRBJ2-4 and V is TRBV11-2; 8 bases fit TRBD1. Germline CDR1 SGHAT, CDR2 FQNNGV. J lost 0 bases, V lost 0 bases, and 10 bases had no gene match. This CDR3 comprises 19 residues. The CDR3 region is CASSLDALGTGLAKNIQYF. DNA of the CDR3: TGTGCCAGCAGCTTAGATGCCCTCGGGACAGGATTAGCCAAAAACATTCAGTACTTC.

The V gene is TRBV4-2, the J gene TRBJ2-7; maybe TRBD2 (5 bases). The germline CDR1 and CDR2 sequences are LGHNA and YNFKEQ. V dropped 0 bases and J dropped 1 base, with 10 bases sitting between them. This CDR3 has 15 amino acids. CDR3: CASSQDPGISYEQYF. The DNA of the CDR3 is TGTGCCAGCAGCCAAGATCCCGGGATTTCCTACGAGCAGTACTTC.

This clonotype showed up many times. This chain joins TRBV7-9 and TRBJ2-3; TRBD2 agrees at 9 bases. With V trimmed by 4 bases and J by 4 bases, 9 bases remained unmatched. This CDR3 is built from 16 residues. Germline lookup yields CDR1 SEHNR and CDR2 FQNEAQ (reference sequence). The CDR3 is CASSWAPGLASDTQYF. Here the CDR3 DNA reads TGTGCCAGCAGCTGGGCGCCGGGACTAGCATCAGATACGCAGTATTTT. Combining the CDR3 with reference TRBV7-9 and TRBJ2-3 gives the whole variable domain DTGVSQNPRHKITKRGQNVTFRCDPISEHNRLYWYRQTLGQGPEFLTYFQNEAQLEKSRLLSDRFSAERPKGSFSTLEIQRTEQGDSAMYLCASSWAPGLASDTQYFGPGTRLTVL.

This clonotype appeared a few times. The chain recombines TRBV5-1 with TRBJ1-5; D may be TRBD1 (5 bases). The CDR3 is made up of 15 amino acids. The V end lost 1 base, the J end lost 2 bases, and 10 bases lay between the germline ends. CDR1 is SGHRS and CDR2 is YFSETQ in the germline V gene. CDR3 protein: CASSLSPGRNQPQHF. The CDR3 DNA follows: TGCGCCAGCAGCTTGTCCCCAGGGCGCAATCAGCCCCAGCATTTT.

This clonotype was recorded a few times. The chain has TRBV6-6 and TRBJ2-7, with D perhaps matching TRBD2 (6 bases). This CDR3 is 13 amino acids long. In germline, CDR1 is MNHNY, CDR2 SVGAGI (reference sequence). The ends were cut back, 7 bases at V and 2 bases at J, with 12 bases in the middle. The CDR3 reads CASNRDLAYEQYF. CDR3 nucleotide sequence: TGTGCCAGCAATCGGGACTTAGCCTACGAGCAGTACTTC.

This clonotype was seen a few times. The J gene is TRBJ2-5, the V gene TRBV3-2; TRBD1, the table's D call, was not compared with the DNA. TRBV3-2 has pseudogene status. CDR3 length equals 15 residues. The CDR3 nucleotides read TGTGCCAGCAGCCAAGTGACGGGGGGGCGGGAGACCCAGTACTTC. It encodes CASSQVTGGRETQYF.

This clonotype was seen only a few times. This sequence joins TRBV9 and TRBJ1-2; D is ambiguous. Germline CDR1 is SGDLS and CDR2 is YYNGEE. CDR3 length: 12 residues. Trimming stripped 3 bases from V and 4 bases from J, with 7 bases between. The CDR3 DNA is TGTGCCAGCAGCGGAACAAGCTATGGCTACACCTTC. It codes for CASSGTSYGYTF. Full variable domain (missing parts from reference TRBV9 and TRBJ1-2): DSGVTQTPKHLITATGQRVTLRCSPRSGDLSVYWYQQSLDQGLQFLIQYYNGEERAKGNILERFSAQQFPDLHSELNLSSLELGDSALYFCASSGTSYGYTFGSGTRLTVV.

CDR3 nucleotides: TGTGCCAGCAGCGTAGCTAGCGGGGGCCCTTTCTCCTACGAGCAGTACTTC. It yields the protein CASSVASGGPFSYEQYF. This chain uses TRBV9 with TRBJ2-7; TRBD2 aligns across 10 bases. This CDR3 has 17 amino acids. The V gene's germline CDR1 is SGDLS and CDR2 YYNGEE. V lost 0 bases, J lost 0 bases, and 6 bases stayed unmatched.

This clonotype was seen just once. The gene calls are TRBV7-9 and TRBJ2-7, with D possibly being TRBD1 (6 bases). Germline CDR1 is SEHNR and CDR2 is FQNEAQ (reference sequence). V was cut by 3 bases and J by 3 bases, with 15 bases left in between. This CDR3 comprises 15 residues. The CDR3 bases are TGTGCCAGCAGCTTGACTCCTCAGGGGAACTACGAGCAGTACTTC. It specifies CASSLTPQGNYEQYF. Variable domain in full (rest from reference TRBV7-9 and TRBJ2-7): DTGVSQNPRHKITKRGQNVTFRCDPISEHNRLYWYRQTLGQGPEFLTYFQNEAQLEKSRLLSDRFSAERPKGSFSTLEIQRTEQGDSAMYLCASSLTPQGNYEQYFGPGTRLTVT.

Ten or more counts support this clonotype. The chain is built from TRBV30 and TRBJ1-1; no clear D. The V gene lost 4 bases and the J gene lost 5 bases, with 14 bases spanning the gap. The CDR3 consists of 13 residues. Germline loops: CDR1 GTSNPN, CDR2 SVGIG (reference sequence). The CDR3 sequence is CAWTPIYLTEAFF. CDR3 nucleotides: TGTGCCTGGACTCCGATCTATTTGACTGAAGCTTTCTTT.

The chain employs TRBV19 and TRBJ2-2, with no clear D. V was trimmed by 6 bases and J by 6 bases, leaving 11 bases between them. Germline CDR1 is LNHDA and CDR2 is SQIVND (reference sequence). CDR3 size: 13 residues. CDR3 DNA: TGTGCCAGTAGCCTTTCTGGGGCCGGGGAGCTGTTTTTT. Translated, it gives CASSLSGAGELFF.

The rearrangement uses TRBV4-1 and TRBJ1-4, with TRBD1 matching over 9 bases. The CDR3 sequence is 16 residues long. Unmatched junction bases numbered 9, after V lost 4 bases and J lost 6 bases. CDR1 is MGHRA, CDR2 YSYEKL, per germline. The CDR3 loop reads CASSPLGDRAYEKLFF. As DNA, the CDR3 is TGCGCCAGCAGCCCTCTAGGGGACAGGGCCTATGAAAAACTGTTTTTT.

This clonotype showed up just a few times. The J gene is TRBJ1-5, the V gene TRBV20-1; 7 bases are a match to TRBD1. CDR1 DFQATT and CDR2 SNEGSKA come from the germline V gene (reference sequence). Unmatched junction bases numbered 8, after V lost 3 bases and J lost 6 bases. The CDR3 has 14 residues. The CDR3 DNA sequence: TGCAGTGCTAGTTATGGACAGGACGGTCAGCCCCAGCATTTT. The encoded protein is CSASYGQDGQPQHF.

This clonotype was picked up a small number of times. The V call is TRBV10-1, the J call TRBJ2-7, with D possibly being TRBD1 (5 bases). Trimming removed 2 bases from V and 5 bases from J, with 13 bases in between. The length of the CDR3 is 14 residues. Germline V CDR1 and CDR2: WNHNN, SYGVQD (reference sequence). CDR3 DNA: TGCGCCAGCAGTGAGCGGCAGGGTCCCAACGAGCAGTACTTC. Its translation: CASSERQGPNEQYF.

This chain joins TRBV6-5 and TRBJ2-1; D tentatively fits TRBD1 or TRBD2 (5 bases each). CDR1 is MNHEY and CDR2 is SVGAGI in the germline V gene. The CDR3 loop spans 14 amino acids. V shed 6 bases and J shed 6 bases, with 15 bases lying between them. The CDR3 sequence: CASSRFQGANEQFF. CDR3 bases: TGTGCCAGCAGCCGATTCCAGGGAGCCAATGAGCAGTTCTTC.

Many counts were recorded for this clonotype. V is TRBV14 and J is TRBJ2-1; the D gene is possibly TRBD1 (5 bases). CDR1 is SGHDN, CDR2 FVKESK, per germline. V lost 1 base to trimming and J lost 8 bases, with 9 bases between them. This CDR3 region has 13 residues. The CDR3 sequence is CASSQVVGDEQFF. CDR3 DNA sequence: TGTGCCAGCAGCCAAGTCGTAGGGGATGAGCAGTTCTTC.

The chain recombines TRBV10-3 with TRBJ2-7; D unresolved. Trimming shortened V by 0 bases and J by 3 bases, and 12 bases separated the two germline ends. The CDR3 contains 15 residues. CDR1 and CDR2 from the germline V gene are ENHRY and SYGVKD. This chain's CDR3 is CAISESTGTNYEQYV. The CDR3 DNA is TGTGCCATCAGTGAGTCGACGGGCACCAACTACGAGCAGTACGTC.

This clonotype was seen a few times. The rearrangement uses TRBV6-2 or TRBV6-3 and TRBJ2-7, with TRBD1 matching 11 bases. V dropped 6 bases and J dropped 1; count of bases not matched to a gene: 5. Germline CDR1 is MNHEY and CDR2 is SVGEGT. The CDR3 runs to 15 residues. CDR3 loop: CASRNWDRGSYEQYV. The CDR3 DNA sequence: TGTGCCAGCAGGAACTGGGACAGGGGGTCCTACGAGCAGTACGTC.

This chain links TRBV7-8 with TRBJ2-5; D is perhaps TRBD2 (6 bases). V was cut by 3 bases and J by 5 bases, with 22 bases left in between. CDR1 is SGHVS and CDR2 is FQNEAQ in the germline V gene. The CDR3 is 17 amino acids. The CDR3 coding sequence is TGTGCCAGCAGCTTGGGGACTGCCCAACTGGGGTGGGAGACCCAGTACTTC. This gives the protein CASSLGTAQLGWETQYF.

This clonotype was recorded a few times. The chain combines TRBV7-9 with TRBJ1-1, with D possibly being TRBD1 (5 bases). There are 13 residues in the CDR3. V was pared by 8 bases and J by 7 bases, with 17 bases between. Germline loops: CDR1 SEHNR, CDR2 FQNEAQ (reference sequence). The CDR3 nucleotides are TGTGCCAGCGCCCACGGGGACCGATATGAAGCTTTCTTT. Protein product: CASAHGDRYEAFF.

This clonotype was detected a few times. This chain connects TRBV4-2 to TRBJ2-3; TRBD2 agrees at 12 bases. The trim removed 4 bases at V and 0 bases at J, leaving 11 bases unmatched. Germline CDR1 LGHNA, CDR2 YNFKEQ. This CDR3 spans 19 amino acids. The CDR3 DNA reads TGTGCCAGCAGCCCCCCACCCCCTAGCGGGGGGGACAGCACAGATACGCAGTATTTT. It yields the protein CASSPPPPSGGDSTDTQYF.

This clonotype has only a few counts. The chain has TRBV7-2 and TRBJ1-4, with D possibly matching TRBD1 (6 bases). Germline V CDR1 and CDR2: SGHTA, FQGNSA. The CDR3 has 14 residues. Trimming stripped 5 bases from V and 8 bases from J, with 15 bases between. In nucleotides, the CDR3 is TGTGCCAGCAGCATGCGGGGGGCGGTGGAAAAACTGTTTTTT. Translation gives CASSMRGAVEKLFF.

The chain links TRBV4-1 to TRBJ2-7; no firm D call. Trimming shortened V by 1 base and J by 3 bases, and 10 bases separated the two germline ends. Germline assignment: CDR1 MGHRA and CDR2 YSYEKL. The CDR3 sequence is 14 residues long. DNA of the CDR3: TGCGCCAGCAGCCAAGTCACAGTGGACTACGAGCAGTACTTC. This codes for CASSQVTVDYEQYF.

V and J are TRBV6-7 and TRBJ2-2; D gene ambiguous. TRBV6-7 has ORF status, its function being uncertain. The length of the CDR3 is 12 residues. Trimming took off 7 bases at V and 7 bases at J, with 10 bases between the two ends. This CDR3 is CASTCVHGELFF. In DNA, the CDR3 is TGTGCCAGCACTTGCGTTCACGGGGAGCTGTTTTTT.

This clonotype was found many times. The chain uses TRBV27 and TRBJ1-5; 8 bases agree with TRBD1. Germline values: CDR1 MNHEY, CDR2 SMNVEV (reference sequence). With 4 bases clipped from V and 7 bases from J, the junction kept 6 bases outside the gene matches. The CDR3 totals 14 residues. CDR3 DNA: TGTGCCAGCAGTTCTCTGGGACAGGCCCAGCCCCAGCATTTT. Protein: CASSSLGQAQPQHF.

This chain links TRBV6-5 with TRBJ2-2; D uncertain. Germline V gene lookup returns CDR1 MNHEY and CDR2 SVGAGI. CDR3 length equals 13 residues. V shed 2 bases and J shed 6 bases, with 7 bases lying between them. CDR3 bases: TGTGCCAGCAGTTACACTCGCTCCGGGGAGCTGTTTTTT. It specifies CASSYTRSGELFF.

This clonotype was recorded a few times. This sequence joins TRBV6-1 and TRBJ1-2, with D unclear. The CDR3 sequence is 15 residues long. Germline loops: CDR1 MNHNS, CDR2 SASEGT. V dropped 0 bases and J dropped 0 bases, with 8 bases sitting between them. DNA for the CDR3: TGTGCCAGCAGTGAAGCAACCTTCCCTAACTATGGCTACACCTTC. It translates to CASSEATFPNYGYTF.